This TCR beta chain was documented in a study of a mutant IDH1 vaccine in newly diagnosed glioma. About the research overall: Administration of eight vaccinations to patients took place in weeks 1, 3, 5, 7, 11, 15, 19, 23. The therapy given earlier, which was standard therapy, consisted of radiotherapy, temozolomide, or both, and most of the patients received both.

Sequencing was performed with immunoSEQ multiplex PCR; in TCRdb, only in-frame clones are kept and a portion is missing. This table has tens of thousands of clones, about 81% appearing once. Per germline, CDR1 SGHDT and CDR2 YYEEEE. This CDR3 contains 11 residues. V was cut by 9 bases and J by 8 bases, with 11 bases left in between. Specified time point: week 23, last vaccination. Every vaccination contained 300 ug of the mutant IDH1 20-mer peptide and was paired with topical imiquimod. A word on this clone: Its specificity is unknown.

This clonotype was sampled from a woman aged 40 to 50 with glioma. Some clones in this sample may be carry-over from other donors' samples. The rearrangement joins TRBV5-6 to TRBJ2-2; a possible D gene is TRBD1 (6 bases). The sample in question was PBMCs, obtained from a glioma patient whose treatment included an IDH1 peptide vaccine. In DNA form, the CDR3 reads TGTGCCACGGGACACGAGGGGGAGCTGTTTTTT. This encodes CATGHEGELFF.